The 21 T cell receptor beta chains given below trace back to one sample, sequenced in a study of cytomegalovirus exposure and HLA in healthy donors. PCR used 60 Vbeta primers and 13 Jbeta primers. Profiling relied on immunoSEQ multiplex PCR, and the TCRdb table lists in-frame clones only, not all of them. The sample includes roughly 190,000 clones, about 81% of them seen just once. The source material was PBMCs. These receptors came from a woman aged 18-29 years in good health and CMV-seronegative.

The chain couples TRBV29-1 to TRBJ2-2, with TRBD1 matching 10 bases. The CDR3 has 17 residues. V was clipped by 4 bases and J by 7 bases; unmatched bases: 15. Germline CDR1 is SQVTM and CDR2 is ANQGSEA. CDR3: CSVGMTRDRGRGGELFF. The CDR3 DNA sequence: TGCAGCGTTGGAATGACTAGGGACAGGGGACGAGGCGGGGAGCTGTTTTTT.

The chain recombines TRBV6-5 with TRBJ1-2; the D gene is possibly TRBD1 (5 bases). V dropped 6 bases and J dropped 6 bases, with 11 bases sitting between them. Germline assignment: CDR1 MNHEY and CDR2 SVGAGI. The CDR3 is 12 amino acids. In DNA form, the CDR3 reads TGTGCCAGCAGCCTCGGGGGACATGGCTACACCTTC. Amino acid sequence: CASSLGGHGYTF.

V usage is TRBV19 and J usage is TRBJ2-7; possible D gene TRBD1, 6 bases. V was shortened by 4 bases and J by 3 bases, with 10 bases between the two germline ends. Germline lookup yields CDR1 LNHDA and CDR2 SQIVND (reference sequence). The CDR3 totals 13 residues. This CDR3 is CASSNRGGYEQYF. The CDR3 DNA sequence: TGTGCCAGTAGTAATCGAGGGGGCTACGAGCAGTACTTC.

The CDR3 is CASSGSGVRTDTQYF. Written as DNA, the CDR3 is TGTGCCAGCAGCGGGAGCGGGGTGCGCACAGATACGCAGTATTTT. The rearrangement links TRBV9 to TRBJ2-3; 7 bases are shared with TRBD2. This CDR3 comprises 15 residues. Per germline, CDR1 SGDLS and CDR2 YYNGEE. The ends lost 3 bases at V and 1 base at J; junction bases unmatched: 5.

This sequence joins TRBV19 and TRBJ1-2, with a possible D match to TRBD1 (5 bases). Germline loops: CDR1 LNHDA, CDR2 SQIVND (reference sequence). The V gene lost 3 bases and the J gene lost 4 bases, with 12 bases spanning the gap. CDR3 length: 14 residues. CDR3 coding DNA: TGTGCCAGTAGTATTGATGGGGGGATCTATGGCTACACCTTC. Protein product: CASSIDGGIYGYTF. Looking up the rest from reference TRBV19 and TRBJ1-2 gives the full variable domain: DGGITQSPKYLFRKEGQNVTLSCEQNLNHDAMYWYRQDPGQGLRLIYYSQIVNDFQKGDIAEGYSVSREKKESFPLTVTSAQKNPTAFYLCASSIDGGIYGYTFGSGTRLTVV.

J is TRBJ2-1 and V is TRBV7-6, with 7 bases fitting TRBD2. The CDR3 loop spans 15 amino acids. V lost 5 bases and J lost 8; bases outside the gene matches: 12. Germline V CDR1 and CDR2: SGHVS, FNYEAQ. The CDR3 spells CASSPLMTLADEQFF. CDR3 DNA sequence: TGTGCCAGCAGCCCCCTCATGACGCTAGCGGATGAGCAGTTCTTC.

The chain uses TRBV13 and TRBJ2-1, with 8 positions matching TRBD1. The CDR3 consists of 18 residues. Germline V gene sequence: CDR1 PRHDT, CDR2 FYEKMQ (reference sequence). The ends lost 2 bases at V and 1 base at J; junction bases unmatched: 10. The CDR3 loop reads CASSLRQGPQGSYNEQFF. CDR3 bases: TGTGCCAGCAGCTTACGACAGGGGCCTCAGGGATCCTACAATGAGCAGTTCTTC.

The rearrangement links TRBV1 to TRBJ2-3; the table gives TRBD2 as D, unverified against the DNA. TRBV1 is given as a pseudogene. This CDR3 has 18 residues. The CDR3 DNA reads TGCACCAGCAGCCAAGCTTCTCTAGTGAGGGCGGGTCCAGATACGCAGTATTTT. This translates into CTSSQASLVRAGPDTQYF.

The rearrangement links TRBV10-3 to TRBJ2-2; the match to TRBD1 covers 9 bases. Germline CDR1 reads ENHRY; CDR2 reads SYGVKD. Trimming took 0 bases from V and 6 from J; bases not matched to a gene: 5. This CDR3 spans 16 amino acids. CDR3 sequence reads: CAISESSRTGAGELFF. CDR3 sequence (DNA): TGTGCCATCAGTGAGTCGTCACGGACAGGGGCCGGGGAGCTGTTTTTT.

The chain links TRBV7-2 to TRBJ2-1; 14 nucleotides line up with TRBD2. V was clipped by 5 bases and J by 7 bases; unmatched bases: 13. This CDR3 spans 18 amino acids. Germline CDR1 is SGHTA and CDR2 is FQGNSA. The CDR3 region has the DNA TGTGCCAGCAGCACCCAACCGGGACTAGCGGGAGTGATAAATGAGCAGTTCTTC. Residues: CASSTQPGLAGVINEQFF.

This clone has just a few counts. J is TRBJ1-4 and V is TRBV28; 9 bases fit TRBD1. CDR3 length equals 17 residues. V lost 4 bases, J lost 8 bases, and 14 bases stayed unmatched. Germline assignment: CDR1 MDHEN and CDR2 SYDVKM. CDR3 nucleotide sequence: TGTGCCAGCAGTTCGGGACAGGGAATATTAAGGCACGAAAAACTGTTTTTT. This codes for CASSSGQGILRHEKLFF.

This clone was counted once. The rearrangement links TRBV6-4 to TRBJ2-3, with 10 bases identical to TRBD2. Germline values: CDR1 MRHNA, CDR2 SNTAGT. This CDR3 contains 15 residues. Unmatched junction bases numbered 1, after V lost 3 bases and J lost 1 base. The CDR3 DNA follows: TGTGCCAGCAGTGAAAGCGGGGGGGGCACAGATACGCAGTATTTT. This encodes CASSESGGGTDTQYF.

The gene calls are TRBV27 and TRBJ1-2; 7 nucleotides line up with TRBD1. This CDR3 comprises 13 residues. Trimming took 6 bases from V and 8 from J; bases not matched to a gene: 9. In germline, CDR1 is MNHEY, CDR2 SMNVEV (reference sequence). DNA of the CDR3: TGTGCCAGCAGACATGGACAGGCCTGGGGCTACACCTTC. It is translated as CASRHGQAWGYTF.

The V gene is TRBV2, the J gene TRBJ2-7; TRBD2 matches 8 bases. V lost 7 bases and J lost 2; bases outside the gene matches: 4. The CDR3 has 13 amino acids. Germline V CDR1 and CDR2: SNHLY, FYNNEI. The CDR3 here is CASIREGPYEQYF. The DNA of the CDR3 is TGTGCCAGCATTCGGGAGGGCCCCTACGAGCAGTACTTC.

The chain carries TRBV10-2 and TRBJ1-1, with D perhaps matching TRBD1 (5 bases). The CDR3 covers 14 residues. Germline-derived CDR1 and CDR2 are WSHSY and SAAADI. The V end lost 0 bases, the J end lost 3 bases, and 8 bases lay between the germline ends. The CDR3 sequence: CASSESRGDTEAFF. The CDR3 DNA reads TGCGCCAGCAGTGAGTCACGGGGGGACACTGAAGCTTTCTTT.

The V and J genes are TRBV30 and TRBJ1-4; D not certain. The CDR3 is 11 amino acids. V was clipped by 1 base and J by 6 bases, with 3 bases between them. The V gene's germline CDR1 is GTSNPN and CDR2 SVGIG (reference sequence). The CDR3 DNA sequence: TGTGCCTGGAGTGACTATGAAAAACTGTTTTTT. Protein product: CAWSDYEKLFF.

This chain's CDR3 is CATSRVRGTGELFF. Here the CDR3 DNA reads TGTGCCACCAGCAGAGTACGCGGAACCGGGGAGCTGTTTTTT. The chain joins TRBV15 to TRBJ2-2; D is unresolved. The V end lost 1 base, the J end lost 5 bases, and 8 bases lay between the germline ends. This CDR3 is built from 14 residues. Germline-derived CDR1 and CDR2 are LNHNV and YYDKDF (reference sequence). The complete variable domain, with remaining parts taken from reference TRBV15 and TRBJ2-2, reads DAMVIQNPRYQVTQFGKPVTLSCSQTLNHNVMYWYQQKSSQAPKLLFHYYDKDFNNEADTPDNFQSRRPNTSFCFLDIRSPGLGDTAMYLCATSRVRGTGELFFGEGSRLTVL.

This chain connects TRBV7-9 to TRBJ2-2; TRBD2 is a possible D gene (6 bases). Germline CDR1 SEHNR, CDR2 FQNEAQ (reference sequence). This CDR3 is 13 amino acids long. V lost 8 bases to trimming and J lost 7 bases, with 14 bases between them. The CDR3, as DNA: TGTGCCAGCTCCGGGACTCACAGCGGGGAGCTGTTTTTT. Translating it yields CASSGTHSGELFF.

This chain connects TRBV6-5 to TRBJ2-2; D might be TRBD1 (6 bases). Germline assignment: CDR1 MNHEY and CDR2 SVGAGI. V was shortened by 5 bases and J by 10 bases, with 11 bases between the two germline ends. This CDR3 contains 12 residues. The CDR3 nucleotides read TGTGCCAGCAGTGGAGGACAGCCGGAGCTGTTTTTT. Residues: CASSGGQPELFF.

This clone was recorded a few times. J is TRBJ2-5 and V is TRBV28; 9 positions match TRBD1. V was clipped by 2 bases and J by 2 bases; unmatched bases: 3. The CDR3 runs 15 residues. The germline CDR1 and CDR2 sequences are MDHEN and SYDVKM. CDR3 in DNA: TGTGCCAGCAGTTTACGAGGACAGGGGCAAGAGACCCAGTACTTC. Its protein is CASSLRGQGQETQYF.

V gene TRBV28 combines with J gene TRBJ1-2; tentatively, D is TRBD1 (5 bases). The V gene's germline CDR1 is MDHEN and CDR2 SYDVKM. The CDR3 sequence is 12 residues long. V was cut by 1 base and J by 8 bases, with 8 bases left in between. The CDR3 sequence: CASSLSGDGYTF. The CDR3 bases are TGTGCCAGCAGTTTATCGGGGGACGGCTACACCTTC.